The rows below give T cell receptor beta chains drawn from one sample of a study of glioma-infiltrating T cells after dendritic cell vaccination. Here immunoSEQ multiplex PCR was the method, and the copy in TCRdb shows in-frame clones only, minus some. The sample lists about 38,000 clones; approximately 84% were seen once. The sample here was blood, taken before dendritic cell vaccination. Source of these receptors: a human donor with glioblastoma. CDR3s include the opening cysteine and the closing phenylalanine or tryptophan. A D gene is named only where the DNA matches it firmly. Rows give clone size only sometimes, using once, few, many, or a class for an expanded clone.

v_call	d_call	clone_size	j_call	cdr3_aa	cdr3_nt
TRBV4-3	TRBD2	NA	TRBJ2-1	CASSRGRGFSYNEQFF	TGCGCCAGCAGCCGCGGGCGGGGGTTTTCCTACAATGAGCAGTTCTTC
TRBV19	NA	NA	TRBJ2-5	CASSPPGLPGETQYF	TGTGCCAGTAGTCCACCGGGACTCCCGGGGGAGACCCAGTACTTC
TRBV6-1	TRBD2	NA	TRBJ2-7	CASSESAAGAISYEQYF	TGTGCCAGCAGTGAATCCGCAGCGGGGGCGATATCCTACGAGCAGTACTTC
TRBV15	NA	NA	TRBJ2-7	CATSRDRLTDYEQYF	TGTGCCACCAGCAGAGATCGTTTAACAGACTACGAGCAGTACTTC
TRBV7-3	TRBD1	NA	TRBJ1-3	CASSLWGQTGNTIYF	TGTGCCAGCAGCTTATGGGGACAGACTGGAAACACCATATATTTT
TRBV4-3	NA	NA	TRBJ1-4	CASSRQTVNEKLFF	TGCGCCAGCAGCCGCCAGACAGTAAATGAAAAACTGTTTTTT
TRBV7-9	NA	NA	TRBJ2-7	CASSGGVYEQYF	TGTGCCAGCAGCGGCGGGGTCTACGAGCAGTACTTC
TRBV5-1	NA	few	TRBJ2-7	CASSLGTPYEQYF	TGCGCCAGCAGCTTGGGGACACCTTACGAGCAGTACTTC
TRBV13	NA	NA	TRBJ1-4	CASSSRRSHDEKLFF	TGTGCCAGCAGCTCCCGGCGGAGCCACGATGAAAAACTGTTTTTT
TRBV29-1	NA	NA	TRBJ1-2	CSVAPGDGPLVGYTF	TGCAGCGTAGCCCCGGGAGACGGTCCTTTGGTGGGCTACACCTTC
TRBV25-1	TRBD2	NA	TRBJ2-7	CASSEDTSGGYEQYF	TGTGCCAGCAGTGAAGACACTAGCGGGGGCTACGAGCAGTACTTC
TRBV28	TRBD2	NA	TRBJ2-7	CASSSLSSGGYEQYF	TGTGCCAGCAGTTCCCTCTCTAGCGGGGGTTACGAGCAGTACTTC
TRBV25-1	TRBD2	NA	TRBJ2-5	CASSKTRGVEETQYF	TGTGCCAGCAGTAAGACCCGGGGGGTCGAAGAGACCCAGTACTTC
TRBV10-3	TRBD2	once	TRBJ2-1	CATGGSGAYNEQFF	TGTGCCACCGGGGGTAGCGGGGCCTACAATGAGCAGTTCTTC
TRBV6-5	NA	NA	TRBJ1-5	CASSRQLNQPQHF	TGTGCCAGCAGTCGACAGTTAAATCAGCCCCAGCATTTT